The source of this TCR beta chain is a study of blood T cell repertoires in COVID-19. Study processing details: Estimates of nucleated cell counts were drawn from the amplification of reference gene primers. The protocol was immunoSEQ multiplex PCR, while the TCRdb copy is restricted to in-frame clones and leaves out a portion. Clone size and the V and J calls come from that table; the DNA yielded D and trimming. The sample includes 140,000 or so clones, 70% to 90% seen only once; the top ten take more than 3%. This CDR3 has 12 amino acids. Trimming took 0 bases from V and 5 from J, leaving 4 bases between them. Germline V gene data show CDR1 as LGHDT and CDR2 as YNNKEL (reference sequence). The study recruited people aged about 18 to 90 years across approximately 23 US areas. Each participant's cohort was designated according to participant-reported clinical history.

The receptor's source is a woman between 45 and 65 years old with acute COVID-19. This chain joins TRBV3-1 (or the pseudogene TRBV3-2) and TRBJ1-2; D is uncertain. The specimen was PBMCs or T cells enriched from blood (not recorded which). The CDR3, as DNA: TGTGCCAGCAGCCAAGATGCGTATGGCTACACCTTC. Its translation is CASSQDAYGYTF.